The rows below give T cell receptor beta chains drawn from one sample of a study of cytomegalovirus exposure and HLA in healthy donors. Produced via immunoSEQ multiplex PCR; TCRdb's table is partial and in-frame only. This sample has around 170,000 clones; roughly 77% occur once, and the top ten carry 1%. Sequenced sample: PBMCs. These receptors came from a woman between 50 and 59 years old in good health and CMV-seropositive. The CDR3 runs from the conserved cysteine through the conserved F or W. A D gene is named only where the DNA matches it firmly. A clone size is listed for some rows: how often the clone was seen (once, few, many), or a class if it is expanded.

v_call	j_call	clone_size	d_call	cdr3_nt	cdr3_aa
TRBV28	TRBJ2-5	-	TRBD2	TGTGCCAGCAGTAGTCGGCGACGGGAGGGTCCGACCCAGTACTTC	CASSSRRREGPTQYF
TRBV2	TRBJ2-1	-	-	TGTGCCAGCAAACGAAGCAGGCGACGGGATGTTAATGAGCAGTTCTTC	CASKRSRRRDVNEQFF
TRBV11-2	TRBJ1-2	-	-	TGTGCCAGCAGCTCCGGATTGACAGGAAACTATGGCTACACCTTC	CASSSGLTGNYGYTF
TRBV19	TRBJ2-3	-	TRBD2	TGTGCCAGTACCCGGGACTACACAAGCACAGATACGCAGTATTTT	CASTRDYTSTDTQYF
TRBV15	TRBJ2-1	-	-	TGTGCCACCAGCAGAGATTATTTAGCGAGCCATGAGCAGTTCTTC	CATSRDYLASHEQFF
TRBV7-2	TRBJ2-2	-	-	TGTGCCAGCAGCTCCTTTTCTGGAGGGTTCACCGGGGAGCTGTTTTTT	CASSSFSGGFTGELFF
TRBV18	TRBJ2-1	-	TRBD1	TGTGCCAGCTCATACGGGACAGGCCCCTACAATGAGCAGTTCTTC	CASSYGTGPYNEQFF
TRBV6-1	TRBJ2-2	once	TRBD2	TGTGCCAGCAGTGAAGTGGCGGGAGGAGTCACCGGGGAGCTGTTTTTT	CASSEVAGGVTGELFF
TRBV11-2	TRBJ2-2	few	-	TGTGCCAGCAGCTTCGGTGCGAACACCGGGGAGCTGTTTTTT	CASSFGANTGELFF
TRBV7-9	TRBJ1-2	-	-	TGTGCCAGCAGCTTAGAGCCCTATGGCTACACCTTC	CASSLEPYGYTF